This passage covers 6 T cell receptor beta chains from one sample sequenced in a study of blood T cell repertoires in COVID-19. The table came from immunoSEQ multiplex PCR; TCRdb's copy has only in-frame clones and leaves some out. This table holds approximately 100,000 clones, about four fifths found once. Sequences were obtained from peripheral blood. The receptors were gathered from an elderly woman with active or convalescent COVID-19.

In this sample, this clone turned up a few times. V is TRBV19 and J is TRBJ2-1, with TRBD2 matching over 9 bases. Germline lookup yields CDR1 LNHDA and CDR2 SQIVND (reference sequence). V lost 4 bases and J lost 3; bases outside the gene matches: 10. The length of the CDR3 is 17 residues. The CDR3 here is CASSRASGANRYNEQFF. The CDR3 DNA follows: TGTGCCAGTAGTAGGGCTAGCGGGGCAAACCGCTACAATGAGCAGTTCTTC.

This clone occurred once. The rearrangement uses TRBV18 and TRBJ2-7, with TRBD2 as a possible D gene (5 bases). Germline V gene lookup returns CDR1 KGHSH and CDR2 LQKENI. This CDR3 contains 15 residues. Trimming cost V 1 base and J 4 bases, with 14 bases left between them. CDR3 in DNA: TGTGCCAGCTCACCACAGGCTAGCAGCTATTACGAGCAGTACTTC. Amino acid sequence: CASSPQASSYYEQYF.

V usage is TRBV7-2 and J usage is TRBJ2-1; 7 bases agree with TRBD1. Germline V CDR1 and CDR2: SGHTA, FQGNSA. CDR3 length: 16 amino acids. V lost 5 bases to trimming and J lost 5 bases; unmatched junction nucleotides: 12. For the CDR3, the DNA is TGTGCCAGCAGCCCCTGGGACAGTACGTGGAACAATGAGCAGTTCTTC. Amino acids: CASSPWDSTWNNEQFF. The full variable domain, rest sourced from reference TRBV7-2 and TRBJ2-1, is GAGVSQSPSNKVTEKGKDVELRCDPISGHTALYWYRQSLGQGLEFLIYFQGNSAPDKSGLPSDRFSAERTGGSVSTLTIQRTQQEDSAVYLCASSPWDSTWNNEQFFGPGTRLTVL.

The count of this clone is one. The chain carries TRBV27 and TRBJ1-1; D gene ambiguous. The CDR3 covers 16 residues. V lost 0 bases and J 2 bases, leaving 13 bases between the germline ends. Germline values: CDR1 MNHEY, CDR2 SMNVEV (reference sequence). For the CDR3, the DNA is TGTGCCAGCAGTTTATCGAACAGCTTATCAAACACTGAAGCTTTCTTT. Translating it yields CASSLSNSLSNTEAFF.

This chain joins TRBV14 and TRBJ2-2; the D gene is possibly TRBD1 (6 bases). Germline lookup yields CDR1 SGHDN and CDR2 FVKESK. V was trimmed by 1 base and J by 3 bases, leaving 9 bases between them. The CDR3 covers 15 residues. CDR3 residues: CASSQVAGDTGELFF. The CDR3 nucleotides read TGTGCCAGCAGCCAAGTGGCAGGGGACACCGGGGAGCTGTTTTTT.

This clone was detected a few times. The rearrangement links TRBV6-2 or TRBV6-3 to TRBJ2-7; D not resolved. Trimming shortened V by 5 bases and J by 0 bases, and 8 bases separated the two germline ends. The V gene's germline CDR1 is MNHEY and CDR2 SVGEGT. The CDR3 runs to 13 residues. The CDR3 sequence is CASSRVNSYEQYF. The CDR3 DNA reads as TGTGCCAGCAGTCGGGTTAACTCCTACGAGCAGTACTTC.